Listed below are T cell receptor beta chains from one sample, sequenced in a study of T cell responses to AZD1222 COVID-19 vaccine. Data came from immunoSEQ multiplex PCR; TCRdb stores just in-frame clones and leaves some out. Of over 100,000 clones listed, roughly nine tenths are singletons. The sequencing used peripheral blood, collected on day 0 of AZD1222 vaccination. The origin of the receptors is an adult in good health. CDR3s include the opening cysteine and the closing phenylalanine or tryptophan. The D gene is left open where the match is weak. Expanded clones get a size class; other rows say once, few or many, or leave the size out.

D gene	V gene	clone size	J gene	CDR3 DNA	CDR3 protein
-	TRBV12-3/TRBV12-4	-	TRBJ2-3	TGTGCCAGCAGTTTAGCAGCCACAGATACGCAGTATTTT	CASSLAATDTQYF
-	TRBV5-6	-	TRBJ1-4	TGTGCCAGCAGCCGGGGCCTACTCGGGGAAAAACTGTTTTTT	CASSRGLLGEKLFF
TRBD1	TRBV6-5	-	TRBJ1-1	TGTGCCACCTTAGACAGGGGGCGAACTGAAGCTTTCTTT	CATLDRGRTEAFF
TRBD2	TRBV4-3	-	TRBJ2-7	TGCGCCAGCAGTCTGGGGGGGTCTAGCTCCTACGAGCAGTACTTC	CASSLGGSSSYEQYF
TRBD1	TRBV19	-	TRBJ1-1	TGTGCCAGTAGTATAGGAGGGGGCACGAACACTGAAGCTTTCTTT	CASSIGGGTNTEAFF
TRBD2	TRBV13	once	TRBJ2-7	TGTGCCAGCAGCTTAGTTGCTAGCGGGGGGCCAGCATTCTCCTACGAGCAGTACTTC	CASSLVASGGPAFSYEQYF
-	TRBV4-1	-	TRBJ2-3	TGCGCCAGCAGCCAAGAGGGGGGCCGAGGAGATACGCAGTATTTT	CASSQEGGRGDTQYF
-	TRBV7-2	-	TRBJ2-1	TGTGCCAGCAGCTTGGTGGCTAGCGCGAGCTCCTACAATGAGCAGTTCTTC	CASSLVASASSYNEQFF
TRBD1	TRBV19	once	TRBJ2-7	TGTGCCAGTAGTGGACAGGGGGGCTCCTACGAGCAGTACTTC	CASSGQGGSYEQYF
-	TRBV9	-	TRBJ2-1	TGTGCCAGCAGCGTAGAAGGTAGCGCGCCTGAGCAGTTCTTC	CASSVEGSAPEQFF
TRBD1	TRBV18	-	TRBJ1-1	TGTGCCAGCTCACCACTGTTAACAGGGGAGGTCACTGAAGCTTTCTTT	CASSPLLTGEVTEAFF
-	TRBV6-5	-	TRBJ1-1	TGTGCCAGCAGTTACTCAGGGGAGAGCACTGAAGCTTTCTTT	CASSYSGESTEAFF
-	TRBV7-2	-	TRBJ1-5	TGTGCCAGCAGCTTAACACGGGATAGCAATCAGCCCCAGCATTTT	CASSLTRDSNQPQHF
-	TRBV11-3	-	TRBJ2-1	TGTGCCAGCAGCGGGGACAATTACAATGAGCAGTTCTTC	CASSGDNYNEQFF
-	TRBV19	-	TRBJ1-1	TGTGCCAGTAGTATGGAGGGACGGTTGAGGGCTGAAGCTTTCTTT	CASSMEGRLRAEAFF
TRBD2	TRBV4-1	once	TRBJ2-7	TGCGCCAGCAGCCAAGGGAGCGGGGGGGCGAACGAGCAGTACTTC	CASSQGSGGANEQYF
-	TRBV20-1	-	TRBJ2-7	TGCAGTGCTGGGGGCGGGAACGAGCAGTACTTC	CSAGGGNEQYF
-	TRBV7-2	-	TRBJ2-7	TGTGCCAGCAGCTTACTAGGTCCCGAGGTGGGCGAGCAGTACTTC	CASSLLGPEVGEQYF
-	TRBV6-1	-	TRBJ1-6	TGTGCCAGCAGAGAATGGGGGGGCCTGTATAATTCACCCCTCCACTTT	CASREWGGLYNSPLHF
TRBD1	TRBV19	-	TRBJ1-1	TGTGCCAGTACTACAGGGGCCACTGAAGCTTTCTTT	CASTTGATEAFF
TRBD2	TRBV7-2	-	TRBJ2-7	TGTGCCAGCAGCCAGACTAGCACCTACGAGCAGTACTTC	CASSQTSTYEQYF
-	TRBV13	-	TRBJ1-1	TGTGCCAGCAGCTTAAGAGCCGGGACGGGGAAAGCTTTCTTT	CASSLRAGTGKAFF
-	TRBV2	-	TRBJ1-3	TGTGCCAGCAGAACGGGCTCTGGAAACACCATATATTTT	CASRTGSGNTIYF
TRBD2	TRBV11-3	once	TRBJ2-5	TGTGCCAGCAGCTCAACTAGCGGGGGGATGGAGACCCAGTACTTC	CASSSTSGGMETQYF
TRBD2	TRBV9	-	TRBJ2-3	TGTGCCAGCAGCGTAGAGTCCCAGCTAGCGGGGTTCACAGATACGCAGTATTTT	CASSVESQLAGFTDTQYF
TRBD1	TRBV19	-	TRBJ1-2	TGTGCCAGTAGCCTCCGGGACAGTCCCTATGGCTACACCTTC	CASSLRDSPYGYTF
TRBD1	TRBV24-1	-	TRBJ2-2	TGTGCCACCAGTCAACCTAGGGGACAGTCCGGCACCGGGGAGCTGTTTTTT	CATSQPRGQSGTGELFF
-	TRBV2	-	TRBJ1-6	TGTGCCAGCAGCGAATACCCAGGCTATAATTCACCCCTCCACTTT	CASSEYPGYNSPLHF
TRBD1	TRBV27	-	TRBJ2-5	TGTGCCGTGAAGGGACAGGGCCACCAAGAGACCCAGTACTTC	CAVKGQGHQETQYF
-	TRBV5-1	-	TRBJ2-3	TGCGCCAGCAGCTTGCGGGGGGCTAGCACAGATACGCAGTATTTT	CASSLRGASTDTQYF
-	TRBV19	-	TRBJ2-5	TGTGCCAGTAGTAAACAGGGACAAGAGACCCAGTACTTC	CASSKQGQETQYF
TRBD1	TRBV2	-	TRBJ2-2	TGTGCCAGCAGCCCTAATCTAAGGACAGGACCGAACACCGGGGAGCTGTTTTTT	CASSPNLRTGPNTGELFF
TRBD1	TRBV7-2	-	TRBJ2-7	TGTGCCAGCAGCTTAACGTCTGGGACAGGGTCCGAGCAGTACTTC	CASSLTSGTGSEQYF